This record looks at one TCR beta chain sequence and its context. Its target is not known. The CDR3 has 16 amino acids. The trim removed 3 bases at V and 1 base at J, leaving 2 bases unmatched. CDR1 is SGHTA and CDR2 is FQGNSA in the germline V gene. The data are from a study of response to subunit inactivated influenza vaccine. General study points: Each seasonal influenza vaccination recruits few new T cells, the authors suggested.

A single record per CDR3 protein comes from TCRdb applying MiXCR to the RT-PCR reads. The sample comprises about 780,000 distinct CDR3 sequences, about a fifth of which are singletons, and roughly a tenth rests with the top ten. This TCR derives from a man aged 45 to 65 who received an inactivated influenza vaccine. The rearrangement links TRBV7-2 to TRBJ2-3; 12 bases align to TRBD2. The input for sequencing was PBMCs from blood, taken less than 6 days after vaccination. This chain's CDR3 is CASSFLAGGGTDTQYF. DNA of the CDR3: TGTGCCAGCAGCTTCCTAGCGGGGGGGGGCACAGATACGCAGTATTTT.